Below are 19 T cell receptor beta chains sequenced from a single sample in a study of T cell responses to AZD1222 COVID-19 vaccine. Repertoires were generated with immunoSEQ multiplex PCR, while TCRdb's copy carries only in-frame clones and drops some. In the table there are 75,000 to 100,000 clones, 90% of which are singletons. Sequenced material: peripheral blood, taken on day 0 of AZD1222 vaccination. These TCRs come from an adult in good health.

The chain is built from TRBV27 and TRBJ2-7, with 11 bases matching TRBD1. The CDR3 sequence is 15 residues long. J was trimmed by 4 bases and V by 4 bases; bases with no gene match: 6. Germline V gene data show CDR1 as MNHEY and CDR2 as SMNVEV (reference sequence). CDR3 region: CASSSPGQGEYEQYF. The CDR3 DNA reads as TGTGCCAGCAGTTCTCCGGGACAGGGGGAATACGAGCAGTACTTC.

This chain connects TRBV9 to TRBJ2-7; TRBD1 agrees at 9 bases. The CDR3 has 14 amino acids. Germline V gene lookup returns CDR1 SGDLS and CDR2 YYNGEE. V shed 3 bases, J shed 4 bases, and the junction held 5 bases outside the gene matches. CDR3 DNA: TGTGCCAGCAGCGCAGCGACAGGGGGTTACGAGCAGTACTTC. Translated: CASSAATGGYEQYF.

The chain recombines TRBV19 with TRBJ1-5; tentatively, D is TRBD1 (5 bases). The CDR3 length is 16 residues. Germline CDR1 and CDR2: LNHDA and SQIVND (reference sequence). The V end was cut by 3 bases, the J end by 2 bases, with 14 bases between. The CDR3 spells CASSILARGGNQPQHF. CDR3 nucleotides: TGTGCCAGTAGTATTTTGGCAAGGGGAGGCAATCAGCCCCAGCATTTT.

CDR3 sequence: CASPGAGSYEQYF. In nucleotides, the CDR3 is TGTGCCAGTCCGGGGGCGGGATCCTACGAGCAGTACTTC. This chain uses TRBV28 with TRBJ2-7, with D perhaps matching TRBD1 or TRBD2 (6 bases each). CDR3 length: 13 amino acids. CDR1 is MDHEN, CDR2 SYDVKM, per germline. V lost 9 bases to trimming and J lost 1 base, with 13 bases between them.

The chain joins TRBV9 to TRBJ2-2; 7 positions match TRBD1. V was pared by 4 bases and J by 5 bases, with 5 bases of the junction left unmatched. Germline V gene data show CDR1 as SGDLS and CDR2 as YYNGEE. The CDR3 is 14 residues long. CDR3 in amino acids: CASSPQQGTGELFF. The CDR3, as DNA: TGTGCCAGCAGCCCCCAACAGGGGACCGGGGAGCTGTTTTTT.

The chain is built from TRBV5-1 and TRBJ2-1, with TRBD1 identical over 10 bases. CDR3 length: 16 amino acids. Trimming took 0 bases from V and 3 from J; bases not matched to a gene: 3. CDR1 SGHRS and CDR2 YFSETQ come from the germline V gene. CDR3 protein: CASSLGGTGDYNEQFF. As DNA, the CDR3 is TGCGCCAGCAGCTTGGGCGGGACAGGGGACTACAATGAGCAGTTCTTC.

The chain carries TRBV6-5 and TRBJ2-1, with 8 positions matching TRBD2. Trimming at V came to 6 bases and at J to 4 bases, leaving 8 bases not matched to a gene. Germline values: CDR1 MNHEY, CDR2 SVGAGI. The CDR3 length is 15 residues. Here the CDR3 DNA reads TGTGCCAGCAGCCTTACTAGCGGACAGTACAATGAGCAGTTCTTC. Protein: CASSLTSGQYNEQFF.

The chain combines TRBV6-2 or TRBV6-3 with TRBJ1-5, with D maybe TRBD1 (5 bases). The V and J ends lost 5 bases and 1 base respectively, with 12 bases between them. The CDR3 is made up of 15 amino acids. Germline CDR1 reads MNHEY; CDR2 reads SVGEGT. The CDR3 DNA sequence: TGTGCCAGCAGTCCCGGGGGGGGGAGCAATCAGCCCCAGCATTTT. Encoded protein: CASSPGGGSNQPQHF.

CDR3 coding DNA: TGTGCCAGCAGCTTATCCTGGACCGTGGGGACAGAGGGGACCCAGTACTTC. Amino acids: CASSLSWTVGTEGTQYF. V is TRBV7-2 and J is TRBJ2-5; 7 nucleotides align to TRBD1. The CDR3 has 17 residues. Looked up from germline, CDR1 is SGHTA and CDR2 is FQGNSA. J gave up 7 bases and V 2 bases, and 16 bases lay outside the gene matches.

The V and J genes are TRBV24-1 and TRBJ1-2, with no clear D. The CDR3 is 11 amino acids. V lost 7 bases and J 8 bases, leaving 10 bases between the germline ends. In germline, CDR1 is KGHDR, CDR2 SFDVKD. DNA of the CDR3: TGTGCCACCAGGGGCCCGGACGGCTACACCTTC. This gives the protein CATRGPDGYTF.

This chain joins TRBV7-2 and TRBJ1-5; the D gene is possibly TRBD1 (6 bases). Deletions cut 5 bases from V and 7 bases from J, with 15 bases between. The CDR3 covers 14 residues. Germline V CDR1 and CDR2: SGHTA, FQGNSA. For the CDR3, the DNA is TGTGCCAGCAGCCCAAGTGGGGGCGAGCAGCCCCAGCATTTT. Translated, it gives CASSPSGGEQPQHF.

A single count supports this clone. The DNA for the CDR3 is TGTGCCAGCAGCTCCGATCGACAGGCCTACACTGAAGCTTTCTTT. Encoded protein: CASSSDRQAYTEAFF. The V gene is TRBV5-4, the J gene TRBJ1-1, with TRBD1 as a possible D gene (6 bases). The CDR3 runs to 15 residues. V shed 3 bases and J shed 3 bases, with 15 bases lying between them. Germline CDR1 is SGHNT and CDR2 is YYREEE (reference sequence).

The chain links TRBV19 to TRBJ2-7; unclear D gene. The CDR3 loop spans 14 amino acids. Trimming took 7 bases from V and 2 from J, leaving 15 bases between them. Germline assignment: CDR1 LNHDA and CDR2 SQIVND (reference sequence). The CDR3 region is CASTPAGGPYEQYF. The CDR3 nucleotides are TGTGCCAGTACCCCCGCAGGTGGACCCTACGAGCAGTACTTC.

This chain uses TRBV6-6 with TRBJ2-7, with 15 positions matching TRBD2. Losses at the gene ends were 5 bases for V and 2 bases for J; bases not matched to a gene: 10. CDR3 length: 18 amino acids. Germline CDR1 is MNHNY and CDR2 is SVGAGI (reference sequence). The CDR3 sequence: CASSLLGTSGGRPYEQYF. The DNA of the CDR3 is TGTGCCAGCAGTCTCCTAGGGACTAGCGGGGGGAGGCCCTACGAGCAGTACTTC.

The chain combines TRBV28 with TRBJ1-4; D not resolved. The germline V gene encodes CDR1 MDHEN and CDR2 SYDVKM. Trimming cost V 5 bases and J 7 bases, with 23 bases left between them. This CDR3 has 17 amino acids. The DNA for the CDR3 is TGTGCCAGCAGTCCAACTATTGAGGTTGGGGAAATTGAAAAACTGTTTTTT. Translating gives CASSPTIEVGEIEKLFF.

This chain links TRBV14 with TRBJ2-3; D gene unclear. Per germline, CDR1 SGHDN and CDR2 FVKESK. The V gene lost 0 bases and the J gene lost 9 bases, with 10 bases spanning the gap. The CDR3 spans 13 residues. CDR3 protein: CASSQDPPTTQYF. CDR3 coding DNA: TGTGCCAGCAGCCAAGATCCCCCCACCACGCAGTATTTT.

This chain uses TRBV3-1 (or the pseudogene TRBV3-2) with TRBJ2-4; no clear D. Trimming stripped 3 bases from V and 6 bases from J, with 9 bases between. In germline, CDR1 is LGHDT, CDR2 YNNKEL (reference sequence). The CDR3 is 13 amino acids. This chain's CDR3 is CASSQQYANIQYF. The CDR3 bases are TGTGCCAGCAGCCAGCAGTATGCAAACATTCAGTACTTC.

The chain carries TRBV14 and TRBJ1-1; unclear D gene. The V end was cut by 4 bases, the J end by 0 bases, with 6 bases between. Germline-derived CDR1 and CDR2 are SGHDN and FVKESK. The length of the CDR3 is 13 residues. Here the CDR3 DNA reads TGTGCCAGCAGCCCAACATTGAACACTGAAGCTTTCTTT. Its protein product is CASSPTLNTEAFF.

The V call is TRBV20-1, the J call TRBJ2-5, with D perhaps TRBD1 or TRBD2 (5 bases each). Germline V lookup: CDR1 DFQATT, CDR2 SNEGSKA (reference sequence). The CDR3 runs to 13 residues. With 3 bases removed from V and 2 bases from J, the gap between germline ends came to 10 bases. The CDR3 sequence: CSASSGGQETQYF. The CDR3 DNA is TGCAGTGCTAGTTCTGGGGGTCAAGAGACCCAGTACTTC.